This TCR beta chain was recorded in a study of T cell responses to AZD1222 COVID-19 vaccine. This clone showed up just once. Some clones are missing from TCRdb's copy, which holds only in-frame ones; the method was immunoSEQ multiplex PCR. The sample yields 110,000 to 150,000 clones, about 90% seen once. V was shortened by 6 bases and J by 4 bases, with 14 bases between the two germline ends. Germline CDR1 is KGHDR and CDR2 is SFDVKD. The CDR3 runs 14 residues. This sample comprised peripheral blood, obtained on day 0 of AZD1222 vaccination. This sequence joins TRBV24-1 and TRBJ1-2, with D tentatively TRBD1 (5 bases). The sequence was obtained from an adult in good health. CDR3 nucleotide sequence: TGTGCCACCAGTCCTTCCTGGGACCGCTATGGCTACACCTTC. Its protein is CATSPSWDRYGYTF.